These 32 T cell receptor beta chains share one sample of origin, sequenced in a study of immune evolution from preneoplasia to lung adenocarcinoma. Method: immunoSEQ multiplex PCR; TCRdb's copy keeps in-frame clones and lacks some. The table has 2,500 to 3,500 clones, roughly 85% seen once. The sequenced material came from FFPE adjacent normal lung tissue. These receptors came from a person in their 70s with lung adenocarcinoma.

J is TRBJ2-5 and V is TRBV9; D unclear. Trimming cost V 0 bases and J 4 bases, with 10 bases left between them. The CDR3 runs 14 residues. Germline CDR1 reads SGDLS; CDR2 reads YYNGEE. This CDR3 reads CASSVALGGETQYF. In DNA, the CDR3 is TGTGCCAGCAGCGTAGCTCTAGGCGGAGAGACCCAGTACTTC.

V and J are TRBV2 and TRBJ1-2; D possibly corresponds to TRBD1 (5 bases). Per the germline V gene, CDR1 is SNHLY and CDR2 is FYNNEI. Deletions cut 6 bases from V and 4 bases from J, with 15 bases between. CDR3 length: 14 residues. CDR3 DNA: TGTGCCAGCAGGCCCGGGGCGCGGCGCTATGGCTACACCTTC. This codes for CASRPGARRYGYTF. Combining the CDR3 with reference TRBV2 and TRBJ1-2 gives the whole variable domain EPEVTQTPSHQVTQMGQEVILRCVPISNHLYFYWYRQILGQKVEFLVSFYNNEISEKSEIFDDQFSVERPDGSNFTLKIRSTKLEDSAMYFCASRPGARRYGYTFGSGTRLTVV.

This clone has a handful of counts. The chain recombines TRBV25-1 with TRBJ2-5, with D hard to call. Trimming took 6 bases from V and 6 from J, leaving 14 bases between them. The CDR3 runs 13 residues. Per the germline V gene, CDR1 is MGHDK and CDR2 is SYGVNS. As DNA, the CDR3 is TGTGCCAGCAGAAGTGGGAACGTAAAGACCCAGTACTTC. The encoded protein is CASRSGNVKTQYF.

This sequence joins TRBV18 and TRBJ2-6, with D perhaps TRBD1 (6 bases). The CDR3 covers 20 residues. CDR1 and CDR2 (germline): KGHSH, LQKENI. V was clipped by 6 bases and J by 1 base, with 25 bases between them. CDR3 DNA sequence: TGTGCCAGCTCCCTATGGGACACCATGGGGGCGAGGTCTGGGGCCAACGTCCTGACTTTC. It codes for CASSLWDTMGARSGANVLTF. The whole variable domain, filled in from reference TRBV18 and TRBJ2-6, reads NAGVMQNPRHLVRRRGQEARLRCSPMKGHSHVYWYRQLPEEGLKFMVYLQKENIIDESGMPKERFSAEFPKEGPSILRIQQVVRGDSAAYFCASSLWDTMGARSGANVLTFGAGSRLTVL.

This clone came up once. The genes are TRBV5-1 and TRBJ2-7; the D gene is possibly TRBD1 (6 bases). V lost 4 bases to trimming and J lost 5 bases, with 16 bases between them. The CDR3 spans 14 residues. CDR1 is SGHRS, CDR2 YFSETQ, per germline. CDR3: CASSRTQGNDEQYF. The CDR3 DNA is TGCGCCAGCAGCCGTACACAGGGTAACGACGAGCAGTACTTC.

The CDR3 DNA is TGTGCCAGCAGCGTAGTGGACAGGGCCAATGAGCAGTTCTTC. As protein: CASSVVDRANEQFF. J is TRBJ2-1 and V is TRBV9; 8 positions agree with TRBD1. This CDR3 comprises 14 residues. In germline, CDR1 is SGDLS, CDR2 YYNGEE. With 0 bases clipped from V and 6 bases from J, the junction kept 2 bases outside the gene matches. The full variable domain, completed using reference TRBV9 and TRBJ2-1, is DSGVTQTPKHLITATGQRVTLRCSPRSGDLSVYWYQQSLDQGLQFLIQYYNGEERAKGNILERFSAQQFPDLHSELNLSSLELGDSALYFCASSVVDRANEQFFGPGTRLTVL.

This chain links TRBV6-6 with TRBJ2-7, with D unresolved. The CDR3 is 15 residues long. Trimming took off 5 bases at V and 4 bases at J, with 18 bases between the two ends. Germline lookup yields CDR1 MNHNY and CDR2 SVGAGI (reference sequence). CDR3 region: CASSTPTGISYEQYF. For the CDR3, the DNA is TGTGCCAGCAGTACTCCAACTGGGATCTCATACGAGCAGTACTTC.

CDR3 protein: CASAGTSGYNEQFF. Here the CDR3 DNA reads TGTGCCAGCGCGGGGACTAGCGGTTACAATGAGCAGTTCTTC. This chain joins TRBV9 and TRBJ2-1; 11 nucleotides agree with TRBD2. Germline V gives CDR1 SGDLS, CDR2 YYNGEE. After removal of 7 bases from V and 4 bases from J, the junction contained 4 bases not matched to a gene. CDR3 size: 14 residues.

The chain joins TRBV9 to TRBJ1-4; D is possibly TRBD1 (5 bases). Deletions cut 6 bases from V and 0 bases from J, with 24 bases between. Germline V gene lookup returns CDR1 SGDLS and CDR2 YYNGEE. The CDR3 is made up of 19 amino acids. CDR3: CASTSIRQPHKPTNEKLFF. The CDR3 DNA reads TGTGCCAGCACCAGCATCCGACAGCCACATAAACCAACTAATGAAAAACTGTTTTTT.

The chain joins TRBV18 to TRBJ1-2; TRBD1 might be the D (5 bases). Germline values: CDR1 KGHSH, CDR2 LQKENI. This CDR3 comprises 13 residues. Trimming removed 3 bases at V and 2 bases at J, with 7 bases between. The CDR3 DNA is TGTGCCAGCTCACCCGACAGAAACTATGGCTACACCTTC. Protein sequence: CASSPDRNYGYTF.

The rearrangement links TRBV5-1 to TRBJ2-1; 12 bases are shared with TRBD2. Germline trimming cut 2 bases from V and 8 bases from J; bases unmatched to any gene: 5. The CDR3 contains 15 residues. The germline gives CDR1 SGHRS, CDR2 YFSETQ. The CDR3 nucleotides read TGCGCCAGCAGCTTCCTAGCGGGGGGGTTCGATGAGCAGTTCTTC. Amino acid sequence: CASSFLAGGFDEQFF.

The rearrangement uses TRBV4-1 and TRBJ2-1; possibly TRBD1 or TRBD2 for D (5 bases each). The CDR3 has 14 amino acids. The V end was cut by 2 bases, the J end by 8 bases, with 13 bases between. Germline V gene lookup returns CDR1 MGHRA and CDR2 YSYEKL. The CDR3 reads CASSQRGPLDEQFF. CDR3 nucleotides: TGCGCCAGCAGCCAAAGGGGACCGCTTGATGAGCAGTTCTTC.

The chain combines TRBV5-1 with TRBJ2-3; D remains unclear. Trimming pared 0 bases from V and 2 bases from J, leaving 7 bases between. Germline loops: CDR1 SGHRS, CDR2 YFSETQ. CDR3 length: 14 amino acids. The CDR3 loop is CASSLVGPTDTQYF. The DNA for the CDR3 is TGCGCCAGCAGCTTGGTTGGTCCCACAGATACGCAGTATTTT.

The chain carries TRBV29-1 and TRBJ1-2; 9 positions match TRBD1. Looked up from germline, CDR1 is SQVTM and CDR2 is ANQGSEA. V lost 6 bases and J lost 2; bases outside the gene matches: 4. There are 13 residues in the CDR3. DNA of the CDR3: TGCAGCGTATTCGACAGGGGGAACTATGGCTACACCTTC. Protein sequence: CSVFDRGNYGYTF.

This clone was detected once. DNA of the CDR3: TGTGCCAGCAGTATAGCGGGAGGGCCTACCACAGATACGCAGTATTTT. This encodes CASSIAGGPTTDTQYF. The chain combines TRBV28 with TRBJ2-3; TRBD2 matches 11 bases. Germline V gene lookup returns CDR1 MDHEN and CDR2 SYDVKM. V shed 5 bases, J shed 2 bases, and the junction held 6 bases outside the gene matches. There are 16 residues in the CDR3.

The rearrangement joins TRBV6-4 to TRBJ2-3; D might be TRBD2 (5 bases). The CDR3 length is 15 residues. The V and J ends lost 3 bases and 1 base respectively, with 11 bases between them. Germline CDR1 reads MRHNA; CDR2 reads SNTAGT. The CDR3 nucleotides are TGTGCCAGCAGTGATGGCGGGCTCGGCACAGATACGCAGTATTTT. Amino acid sequence: CASSDGGLGTDTQYF.

The chain recombines TRBV16 with TRBJ1-1; TRBD1 aligns across 7 bases. This CDR3 comprises 14 residues. CDR1 and CDR2 from the germline V gene are KGHSY and FQNENV. The V gene end was trimmed by 2 bases and the J gene end by 5 bases; junction bases not matched to a gene: 5. CDR3 sequence: CASSQQRGQTEAFF. The CDR3 nucleotides read TGTGCCAGCAGCCAACAAAGGGGACAGACTGAAGCTTTCTTT.

The chain links TRBV6-6 to TRBJ2-7, with a possible D match to TRBD1 (6 bases). Trimming took 7 bases from V and 1 from J, leaving 11 bases between them. Germline CDR1 and CDR2: MNHNY and SVGAGI (reference sequence). This CDR3 has 13 amino acids. The CDR3 region is CASTQDSSYEQYF. The CDR3 DNA reads TGTGCCAGCACACAGGACAGTTCCTACGAGCAGTACTTC.

This CDR3 is CSVDHDQASSYNEQFF. The CDR3 region has the DNA TGCAGCGTTGACCATGATCAGGCGAGCTCCTACAATGAGCAGTTCTTC. V usage is TRBV29-1 and J usage is TRBJ2-1; D gene uncertain. The germline V and J ends were trimmed by 3 bases and 0 bases, with 15 bases remaining between them. CDR1 SQVTM and CDR2 ANQGSEA come from the germline V gene. The CDR3 has 16 residues.

In nucleotides, the CDR3 is TGCAGTGCCAGGGGTTCCTACGAGCAGTACTTC. It codes for CSARGSYEQYF. The chain joins TRBV20-1 to TRBJ2-7, with D perhaps TRBD1 (6 bases). CDR3 length equals 11 residues. Germline V gene lookup returns CDR1 DFQATT and CDR2 SNEGSKA (reference sequence). V was shortened by 6 bases and J by 1 base, with 7 bases between the two germline ends.

The chain joins TRBV7-6 to TRBJ1-4, with unresolved D. The germline CDR1 and CDR2 sequences are SGHVS and FNYEAQ. The V end lost 1 base, the J end lost 4 bases, and 7 bases lay between the germline ends. This CDR3 is 14 amino acids long. The CDR3 DNA reads TGTGCCAGCAGCTTAGACCTGAGTAATGAAAAACTGTTTTTT. It translates to CASSLDLSNEKLFF.

The chain employs TRBV16 and TRBJ1-1; D may be TRBD1 (5 bases). CDR3 length: 13 amino acids. V lost 4 bases and J lost 0, with 6 bases in between. The germline V gene has CDR1 KGHSY and CDR2 FQNENV. The CDR3 nucleotides are TGTGCCAGCAGCCGACAGCTGAACACTGAAGCTTTCTTT. Translation: CASSRQLNTEAFF.

This clone was observed a few times. The V call is TRBV6-5, the J call TRBJ2-7, with TRBD2 matching over 7 bases. CDR3 length equals 14 residues. CDR1 and CDR2 (germline): MNHEY, SVGAGI. V dropped 6 bases and J dropped 5; count of bases not matched to a gene: 10. CDR3 residues: CASSQSEGGHEQYF. CDR3 nucleotide sequence: TGTGCCAGCAGCCAATCGGAGGGAGGGCACGAGCAGTACTTC.

This clone was recorded only once. The V and J genes are TRBV11-2 and TRBJ2-7; TRBD1 matches 7 bases. Trimming took 1 base from V and 4 from J; bases not matched to a gene: 4. Germline assignment: CDR1 SGHAT and CDR2 FQNNGV. This CDR3 spans 14 amino acids. The CDR3 DNA reads as TGTGCCAGCAGCTTAGTAGGGACAGCTTACGAGCAGTACTTC. The encoded protein is CASSLVGTAYEQYF.

This clone was counted a few times. V and J are TRBV21-1 and TRBJ2-1; TRBD2, the table's D call, was not compared with the DNA. TRBV21-1 is reported as a pseudogene. CDR3 length: 12 residues. CDR3 sequence: CASRGLGNEQFF. In DNA, the CDR3 is TGTGCCAGCCGGGGTCTGGGCAATGAGCAGTTCTTC.

The rearrangement links TRBV6-5 to TRBJ1-2; possible D gene TRBD1, 6 bases. The germline V gene has CDR1 MNHEY and CDR2 SVGAGI. The CDR3 sequence is 12 residues long. V lost 7 bases and J lost 6, with 12 bases in between. CDR3 DNA sequence: TGTGCCAGCACCCTACAGGGTCATGGCTACACCTTC. It encodes CASTLQGHGYTF.

This chain links TRBV30 with TRBJ2-2, with 9 bases matching TRBD2. Germline V CDR1 and CDR2: GTSNPN, SVGIG (reference sequence). The CDR3 runs 14 residues. Trimming took 1 base from V and 6 from J; bases not matched to a gene: 3. CDR3 nucleotides: TGTGCCTGGAGTGGGACTAGCGCCTCCGGGGAGCTGTTTTTT. This sequence encodes CAWSGTSASGELFF. Filled out from reference TRBV30 and TRBJ2-2, the complete variable domain reads SQTIHQWPATLVQPVGSPLSLECTVEGTSNPNLYWYRQAAGRGLQLLFYSVGIGQISSEVPQNLSASRPQDRQFILSSKKLLLSDSGFYLCAWSGTSASGELFFGEGSRLTVL.

This sequence joins TRBV9 and TRBJ2-2; the D call may be TRBD1 or TRBD2 (5 bases each). V shed 2 bases and J shed 3 bases, with 11 bases lying between them. Germline CDR1 is SGDLS and CDR2 is YYNGEE. The CDR3 spans 15 residues. This chain's CDR3 is CASSVYGDDTGELFF. CDR3 DNA: TGTGCCAGCAGCGTTTACGGGGACGACACCGGGGAGCTGTTTTTT.

This chain uses TRBV27 with TRBJ1-1; D unresolved. The CDR3 runs 13 residues. Trimming cost V 2 bases and J 8 bases, with 12 bases left between them. Looked up from germline, CDR1 is MNHEY and CDR2 is SMNVEV (reference sequence). The chain's CDR3 is CASSLGWGGEAFF. DNA of the CDR3: TGTGCCAGCAGTTTAGGGTGGGGTGGGGAAGCTTTCTTT.

The chain employs TRBV5-1 and TRBJ2-6; D possibly corresponds to TRBD2 (6 bases). Trimming left V 5 bases short and J 4 bases short, with 13 bases between. The CDR3 runs 15 residues. Germline assignment: CDR1 SGHRS and CDR2 YFSETQ. The CDR3 sequence: CASRRWGDGANVLTF. In DNA, the CDR3 is TGCGCCAGCAGAAGGTGGGGGGACGGGGCCAACGTCCTGACTTTC.

V usage is TRBV6-1 and J usage is TRBJ2-7; TRBD1 agrees at 8 bases. This CDR3 contains 15 residues. Germline-derived CDR1 and CDR2 are MNHNS and SASEGT. With 4 bases clipped from V and 4 bases from J, the junction kept 9 bases outside the gene matches. This chain's CDR3 is CASSAAQGARYEQYF. The DNA of the CDR3 is TGTGCCAGCAGTGCAGCTCAGGGGGCGCGATACGAGCAGTACTTC.

V is TRBV2 and J is TRBJ2-5; D gene unclear. CDR1 and CDR2 (germline): SNHLY, FYNNEI. This CDR3 has 9 residues. V gave up 8 bases and J gave up 4 bases, with 2 bases separating them. CDR3: CASGETQYF. In DNA, the CDR3 is TGTGCCAGCGGAGAGACCCAGTACTTC.